This T cell receptor (beta chain) was observed in a study of blood T cell repertoires in COVID-19. Turning to the study itself: The samples span acute and convalescent COVID-19 from the United States, Italy and Spain. The analysed material was cDNA or gDNA that came from T cells, B-cell-depleted T cells, or PBMCs.

Between the trimmed V and J ends, which lost 0 bases and 0 bases, there was a span of 8 bases. The CDR3 spans 15 residues. Germline V gives CDR1 SGDLS, CDR2 YYNGEE. Authors' analysis steps: Quantification of nucleated cells was approximated via reference gene primer amplification. Some clones are missing from TCRdb's copy, which holds only in-frame ones; the method was immunoSEQ multiplex PCR. The V and J calls and clone size are taken from that table; D and trimming were inferred from the DNA. Among over 25,000 clones listed, 88% were seen once. The sequence derives from a woman aged 50 to 60 with active COVID-19. The chain recombines TRBV9 with TRBJ2-3; D may be TRBD1 (6 bases). The sample taken for sequencing was peripheral blood. The CDR3 is CASSVGGQSTDTQYF. The CDR3 region has the DNA TGTGCCAGCAGCGTAGGAGGACAGAGCACAGATACGCAGTATTTT.